This TCR beta chain was sequenced in a study of long-term antiretroviral therapy in people with HIV. An immunoSEQ assay, version v3.0, was performed at survey level. TCRdb's copy holds only in-frame clones and misses some; the assay was immunoSEQ multiplex PCR. The repertoire holds about 16,000 clones, with 88% as singletons. Everyone in the study who had HIV was treated in the United States. The CDR3 consists of 14 residues. J lost 4 bases, V lost 4 bases, and 3 bases had no gene match. Germline V gene data show CDR1 as PRHDT and CDR2 as FYEKMQ (reference sequence). V gene TRBV13 combines with J gene TRBJ1-4; TRBD1 matches at 7 bases. The TCR sequence derives from a man aged 45-65 years with HIV. This material consisted of unsorted PBMCs, taken 0.7 years before starting antiretroviral therapy. CDR3 sequence (DNA): TGTGCCAGCAGCTACAGGGGAGGTAATGAAAAACTGTTTTTT. Its protein product is CASSYRGGNEKLFF.